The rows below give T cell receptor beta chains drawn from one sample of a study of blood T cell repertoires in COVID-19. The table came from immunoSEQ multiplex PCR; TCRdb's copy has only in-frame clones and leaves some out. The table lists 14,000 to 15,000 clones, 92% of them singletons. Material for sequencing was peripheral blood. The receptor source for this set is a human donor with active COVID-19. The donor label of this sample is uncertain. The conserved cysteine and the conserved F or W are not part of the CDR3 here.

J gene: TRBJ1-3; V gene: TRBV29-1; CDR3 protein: SVVDPFTGNTIY
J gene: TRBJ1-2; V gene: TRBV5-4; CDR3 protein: ASSPAVEGPFYGYT
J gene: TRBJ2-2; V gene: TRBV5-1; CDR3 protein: ASGSSPIAPNTGELF
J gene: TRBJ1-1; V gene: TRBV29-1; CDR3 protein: SVEGGRTENTEAF
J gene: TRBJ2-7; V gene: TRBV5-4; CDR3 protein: ASSKPGQGVNEQY
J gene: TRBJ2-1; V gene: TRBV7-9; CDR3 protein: ASSVAGGREQF
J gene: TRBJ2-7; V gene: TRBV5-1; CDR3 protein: ASSLDGTGSYEQY
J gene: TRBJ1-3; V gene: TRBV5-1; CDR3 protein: ASSPSQGGNTIY
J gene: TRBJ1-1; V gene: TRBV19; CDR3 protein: ASSIEGGTEAF
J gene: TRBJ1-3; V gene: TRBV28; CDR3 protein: ASSSVSGNTIY
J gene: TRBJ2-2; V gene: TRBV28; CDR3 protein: ASSTPGQGFLIGELF